The 24 T cell receptor beta chains in this list originate from one sample, sequenced in a study of blood T cell repertoires in COVID-19. The repertoire was sequenced with immunoSEQ multiplex PCR; TCRdb's copy has only in-frame clones and lacks some. The table has about 58,000 clones, 80% to 90% seen once. Sequences were obtained from peripheral blood. All receptors come from a man aged 55 to 70 with COVID-19, enrolled during active disease.

The CDR3 loop reads CASSQEPGHSTGELFF. CDR3 nucleotide sequence: TGCGCCAGCAGCCAAGAACCGGGACACTCCACCGGGGAGCTGTTTTTT. This chain joins TRBV4-3 and TRBJ2-2; a weak D match, TRBD1 (6 bases). Looked up from germline, CDR1 is LGHNA and CDR2 is YSLEER. This CDR3 has 16 amino acids. Trimming left V 0 bases short and J 4 bases short, with 12 bases between.

CDR3 in amino acids: CASSSPTGTAHEQYF. The DNA of the CDR3 is TGTGCCAGCAGCTCACCGACCGGGACAGCCCACGAGCAGTACTTC. This chain links TRBV5-6 with TRBJ2-7; 7 bases are a match to TRBD1. The CDR3 is 15 residues long. Trimming cost V 3 bases and J 5 bases; bases outside gene matches: 11. Germline V gene data show CDR1 as SGHDT and CDR2 as YYEEEE. Drawing the rest from reference TRBV5-6 and TRBJ2-7, the complete variable domain is DAGVTQSPTHLIKTRGQQVTLRCSPKSGHDTVSWYQQALGQGPQFIFQYYEEEERQRGNFPDRFSGHQFPNYSSELNVNALLLGDSALYLCASSSPTGTAHEQYFGPGTRLTVT.

The V and J genes are TRBV11-2 and TRBJ2-5; D is undetermined. Germline values: CDR1 SGHAT, CDR2 FQNNGV. The CDR3 spans 15 residues. Deletions cut 0 bases from V and 0 bases from J, with 8 bases between. CDR3 nucleotides: TGTGCCAGCAGCTTAGAGGTACCGGACCAAGAGACCCAGTACTTC. This translates into CASSLEVPDQETQYF.

This chain uses TRBV5-1 with TRBJ1-5; tentative D call: TRBD1 (6 bases). The V end lost 2 bases, the J end lost 1 base, and 10 bases lay between the germline ends. The CDR3 contains 15 residues. Germline assignment: CDR1 SGHRS and CDR2 YFSETQ. CDR3: CASSLMGQSNQPQHF. The CDR3 DNA reads TGCGCCAGCAGCTTAATGGGACAAAGCAATCAGCCCCAGCATTTT.

The CDR3 DNA sequence: TGCGCCAGCAGTCCTAGCGGGAATTCCTACAATGAGCAGTTCTTC. Translating gives CASSPSGNSYNEQFF. V usage is TRBV4-3 and J usage is TRBJ2-1; 9 positions match TRBD2. The V segment lost 6 bases and the J segment 1 base; nucleotides outside the gene matches: 4. This CDR3 spans 15 amino acids. Looked up from germline, CDR1 is LGHNA and CDR2 is YSLEER.

The CDR3 sequence: CASSPLTGENSNYGYTF. The CDR3 DNA reads as TGTGCCAGCAGCCCTCTGACAGGGGAAAATTCTAACTATGGCTACACCTTC. This chain joins TRBV5-4 and TRBJ1-2; 8 bases are a match to TRBD1. Germline CDR1 SGHNT, CDR2 YYREEE (reference sequence). The CDR3 consists of 17 residues. V lost 4 bases and J lost 0; bases outside the gene matches: 11.

The chain carries TRBV27 and TRBJ1-1; D is uncertain. Germline V gene lookup returns CDR1 MNHEY and CDR2 SMNVEV (reference sequence). This CDR3 has 15 amino acids. The V end lost 3 bases, the J end lost 1 base, and 12 bases lay between the germline ends. The CDR3 reads CASSFYSSPNTEAFF. The DNA for the CDR3 is TGTGCCAGCAGTTTTTACAGCTCTCCGAACACTGAAGCTTTCTTT.

V and J are TRBV7-2 and TRBJ1-1; tentative D call: TRBD1 (6 bases). This CDR3 region has 15 residues. V was pared by 1 base and J by 1 base, with 10 bases between. Germline assignment: CDR1 SGHTA and CDR2 FQGNSA. This CDR3 reads CASSLGDRRNTEAFF. CDR3 DNA: TGTGCCAGCAGCTTAGGAGACAGGAGGAACACTGAAGCTTTCTTT.

This chain links TRBV7-8 with TRBJ1-3, with a possible D match to TRBD1 (6 bases). CDR3 size: 16 residues. Germline assignment: CDR1 SGHVS and CDR2 FQNEAQ. Trimming cost V 0 bases and J 0 bases, with 9 bases left between them. In nucleotides, the CDR3 is TGTGCCAGCAGCTTAGCGACAGGCCTCTCTGGAAACACCATATATTTT. Encoded protein: CASSLATGLSGNTIYF. The whole variable domain, remainder taken from reference TRBV7-8 and TRBJ1-3, is GAGVSQSPRYKVAKRGQDVALRCDPISGHVSLFWYQQALGQGPEFLTYFQNEAQLDKSGLPSDRFFAERPEGSVSTLKIQRTQQEDSAVYLCASSLATGLSGNTIYFGEGSWLTVV.

The chain recombines TRBV6-5 with TRBJ2-5; TRBD2 is a possible D gene (6 bases). Per germline, CDR1 MNHEY and CDR2 SVGAGI. This CDR3 region has 13 residues. The V and J ends lost 2 bases and 4 bases respectively, with 8 bases between them. For the CDR3, the DNA is TGTGCCAGCAGTTACGGGGAGGCAGAGACCCAGTACTTC. It specifies CASSYGEAETQYF.

As for this clone: An end of the junction does not agree with germline; a read error may underlie this. The chain joins TRBV7-7 to TRBJ2-2, with 9 bases fitting TRBD1. The CDR3 is 15 amino acids. The V gene's germline CDR1 is SSHAT and CDR2 FNYEAQ (reference sequence). The CDR3 DNA reads as TGTGCTAGCAAGAAGGACAGGGGGAACACCGGGGAGCTGTTTTTT. As protein: CASKKDRGNTGELFF.

This clone has a single count. The chain employs TRBV6-4 and TRBJ2-2, with 7 bases lining up with TRBD1. The CDR3 consists of 14 residues. Germline CDR1 is MRHNA and CDR2 is SNTAGT. Unmatched junction bases numbered 2, after V lost 4 bases and J lost 3 bases. The CDR3 loop reads CASSGTGDTGELFF. The CDR3 DNA sequence: TGTGCCAGCAGTGGAACAGGGGACACCGGGGAGCTGTTTTTT.

This clone occurred once. V gene TRBV3-1 (or the pseudogene TRBV3-2) combines with J gene TRBJ2-2; 7 bases align to TRBD2. CDR3 length: 17 residues. V lost 0 bases to trimming and J lost 4 bases; unmatched junction nucleotides: 8. Germline V gene sequence: CDR1 LGHDT, CDR2 YNNKEL (reference sequence). CDR3 nucleotides: TGTGCCAGCAGCCAAGATCAGTGGCCTAGCGGCACCGGGGAGCTGTTTTTT. Translating gives CASSQDQWPSGTGELFF.

The chain uses TRBV5-1 and TRBJ1-1; a possible D gene is TRBD1 (5 bases). The germline V and J ends were trimmed by 2 bases and 0 bases, with 14 bases remaining between them. Looked up from germline, CDR1 is SGHRS and CDR2 is YFSETQ. The length of the CDR3 is 16 residues. CDR3 sequence: CASSLRFQGLNTEAFF. DNA for the CDR3: TGCGCCAGCAGCTTAAGGTTCCAGGGCTTGAACACTGAAGCTTTCTTT.

CDR3 in amino acids: CASSPLIQGRDTDTQYF. For the CDR3, the DNA is TGTGCCAGCAGCCCCCTCATACAGGGAAGGGACACAGATACGCAGTATTTT. V is TRBV5-4 and J is TRBJ2-3; D is perhaps TRBD1 (6 bases). Per germline, CDR1 SGHNT and CDR2 YYREEE (reference sequence). V lost 4 bases and J lost 2, with 20 bases in between. The CDR3 sequence is 17 residues long. The variable domain in full, completed from reference TRBV5-4 and TRBJ2-3, reads ETGVTQSPTHLIKTRGQQVTLRCSSQSGHNTVSWYQQALGQGPQFIFQYYREEENGRGNFPPRFSGLQFPNYSSELNVNALELDDSALYLCASSPLIQGRDTDTQYFGPGTRLTVL.

This clone occurred a few times. The chain combines TRBV19 with TRBJ2-3; 8 nucleotides align to TRBD1. This CDR3 is built from 15 residues. Germline values: CDR1 LNHDA, CDR2 SQIVND (reference sequence). The ends lost 2 bases at V and 4 bases at J; junction bases unmatched: 5. This CDR3 is CASSIRRQGSDTQYF. Here the CDR3 DNA reads TGTGCCAGTAGTATACGGAGACAGGGGTCAGATACGCAGTATTTT. The whole variable domain, remainder taken from reference TRBV19 and TRBJ2-3, is DGGITQSPKYLFRKEGQNVTLSCEQNLNHDAMYWYRQDPGQGLRLIYYSQIVNDFQKGDIAEGYSVSREKKESFPLTVTSAQKNPTAFYLCASSIRRQGSDTQYFGPGTRLTVL.

This chain links TRBV27 with TRBJ2-1, with 7 nucleotides matching TRBD2. The length of the CDR3 is 13 residues. Germline CDR1 is MNHEY and CDR2 is SMNVEV (reference sequence). With V trimmed by 1 base and J by 10 bases, 4 bases remained unmatched. The CDR3 coding sequence is TGTGCCAGCAGTTTATGGGGGGGTGGCGAGCAGTTCTTC. Translation: CASSLWGGGEQFF.

The table lists this clone with a count of one. This sequence joins TRBV9 and TRBJ2-1, with TRBD2 matching over 11 bases. This CDR3 spans 18 amino acids. Germline V gene sequence: CDR1 SGDLS, CDR2 YYNGEE. After removal of 1 base from V and 0 bases from J, the junction contained 6 bases not matched to a gene. CDR3 residues: CASSVSSGGFTSYNEQFF. Written as DNA, the CDR3 is TGTGCCAGCAGCGTATCTAGCGGGGGGTTTACCTCCTACAATGAGCAGTTCTTC.

This clone was counted many times. The CDR3 DNA is TGTGCCAGCAGTGAAGGCGAAAAAAAGCAGTACTTC. Translation gives CASSEGEKKQYF. The rearrangement uses TRBV2 and TRBJ2-7, with D unresolved. Trimming removed 1 base at V and 8 bases at J, with 9 bases between. CDR3 length: 12 residues. Germline lookup yields CDR1 SNHLY and CDR2 FYNNEI. The whole variable domain, filled in from reference TRBV2 and TRBJ2-7, reads EPEVTQTPSHQVTQMGQEVILRCVPISNHLYFYWYRQILGQKVEFLVSFYNNEISEKSEIFDDQFSVERPDGSNFTLKIRSTKLEDSAMYFCASSEGEKKQYFGPGTRLTVT.

The chain links TRBV11-3 to TRBJ2-1; TRBD2 matches 10 bases. Looked up from germline, CDR1 is SGHNT and CDR2 is YENEEA. The CDR3 has 15 residues. Trimming at V came to 5 bases and at J to 0 bases, leaving 1 base not matched to a gene. Written as DNA, the CDR3 is TGTGCCAGCAGCCCTAGCGGGGGCTCCTACAATGAGCAGTTCTTC. Residues: CASSPSGGSYNEQFF.

This clone was found a few times. The rearrangement joins TRBV6-5 to TRBJ2-7; D may be TRBD2 (6 bases). The germline gives CDR1 MNHEY, CDR2 SVGAGI. Trimming stripped 5 bases from V and 0 bases from J, with 14 bases between. This CDR3 region has 15 residues. The DNA for the CDR3 is TGTGCCAGCAGTCCCGGCTCAGCGGGCTCCTACGAGCAGTACTTC. Protein: CASSPGSAGSYEQYF.

For the CDR3, the DNA is TGTGCCAGCAGTTCCCAGGGTAGTTGGACTGAAGCTTTCTTT. Translated, it gives CASSSQGSWTEAFF. J is TRBJ1-1 and V is TRBV27, with D possibly matching TRBD1 (5 bases). Germline V gene data show CDR1 as MNHEY and CDR2 as SMNVEV (reference sequence). This CDR3 region has 14 residues. The V end lost 4 bases, the J end lost 5 bases, and 14 bases lay between the germline ends.

As DNA, the CDR3 is TGCGCCAGCAGCGAGGCTAGCGGGAGGGCCCACGAGCAGTACTTC. Its translation is CASSEASGRAHEQYF. This rearrangement joins TRBV5-1 to TRBJ2-7, with 12 bases lining up with TRBD2. The length of the CDR3 is 15 residues. V shed 4 bases and J 5 bases; nucleotides not matched to a gene: 7. Germline CDR1 SGHRS, CDR2 YFSETQ. The whole variable domain, remainder taken from reference TRBV5-1 and TRBJ2-7, is KAGVTQTPRYLIKTRGQQVTLSCSPISGHRSVSWYQQTPGQGLQFLFEYFSETQRNKGNFPGRFSGRQFSNSRSEMNVSTLELGDSALYLCASSEASGRAHEQYFGPGTRLTVT.

The CDR3 is CASSRAVAKNIQYF. In DNA, the CDR3 is TGTGCCAGCAGCCGAGCTGTGGCCAAAAACATTCAGTACTTC. This sequence joins TRBV3-1 (or the pseudogene TRBV3-2) and TRBJ2-4; D remains ambiguous. Trimming shortened V by 4 bases and J by 1 base, and 8 bases separated the two germline ends. There are 14 residues in the CDR3. Germline V lookup: CDR1 LGHDT, CDR2 YNNKEL (reference sequence).